This T cell receptor beta chain derives from a study of T cell responses to AZD1222 COVID-19 vaccine. Study findings and constraints: The sample set comprised mostly white British donors with more females, and clonal diversity was possibly underestimated. CD4 TCRs associated with vaccination spanned spike, dominating at 160-218 and 743-854. Among AZD1222 vaccinees, only six were seropositive at baseline.

This CDR3 has 12 amino acids. Germline V CDR1 and CDR2: LGHNA, YSLEER. V dropped 3 bases and J dropped 0 bases, with 2 bases sitting between them. Profiling relied on immunoSEQ multiplex PCR, and the TCRdb table lists in-frame clones only, not all of them. The repertoire holds around 130,000 clones, with approximately 90% as singletons. About this clone itself: Antigen unknown.

Sample: peripheral blood, taken 28 days after the second AZD1222 dose. V and J are TRBV4-3 and TRBJ1-2, with unresolved D. The clonotype was recovered from an adult who received the AZD1222 COVID-19 vaccine. In nucleotides, the CDR3 is TGCGCCAGCAGCCAGCCTAACTATGGCTACACCTTC. The encoded protein is CASSQPNYGYTF.